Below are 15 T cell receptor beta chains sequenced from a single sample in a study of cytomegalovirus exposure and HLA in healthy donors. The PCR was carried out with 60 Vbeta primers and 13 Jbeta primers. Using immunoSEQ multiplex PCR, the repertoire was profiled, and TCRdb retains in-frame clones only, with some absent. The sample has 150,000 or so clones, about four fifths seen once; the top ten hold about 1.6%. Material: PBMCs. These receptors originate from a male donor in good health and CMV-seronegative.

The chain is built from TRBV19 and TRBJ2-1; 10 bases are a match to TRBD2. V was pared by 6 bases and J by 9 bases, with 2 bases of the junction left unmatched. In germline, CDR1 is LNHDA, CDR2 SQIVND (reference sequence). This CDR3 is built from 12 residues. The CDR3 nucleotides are TGTGCCAGTAGGACTAGCGGGCTTGAGCAGTTCTTC. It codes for CASRTSGLEQFF.

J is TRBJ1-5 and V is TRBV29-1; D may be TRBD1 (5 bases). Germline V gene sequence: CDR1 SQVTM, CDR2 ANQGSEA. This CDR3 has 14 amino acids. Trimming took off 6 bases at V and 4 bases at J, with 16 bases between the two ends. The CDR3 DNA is TGCAGCGTCATTGGGTCAGGGCGTAATCAGCCCCAGCATTTT. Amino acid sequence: CSVIGSGRNQPQHF.

This chain's CDR3 is CASSLGSETQYF. CDR3 nucleotides: TGTGCCAGCAGCTTAGGTTCGGAGACCCAGTACTTC. The rearrangement joins TRBV7-2 to TRBJ2-5; D gene uncertain. The CDR3 has 12 residues. Germline-derived CDR1 and CDR2 are SGHTA and FQGNSA. V was shortened by 1 base and J by 5 bases, with 5 bases between the two germline ends.

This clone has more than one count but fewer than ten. CDR3 sequence reads: CASSADSGNTIYF. The DNA for the CDR3 is TGTGCCAGCAGCGCGGACTCTGGAAACACCATATATTTT. The rearrangement links TRBV7-2 to TRBJ1-3, with unresolved D. Trimming took 5 bases from V and 0 from J, leaving 5 bases between them. In germline, CDR1 is SGHTA, CDR2 FQGNSA. There are 13 residues in the CDR3.

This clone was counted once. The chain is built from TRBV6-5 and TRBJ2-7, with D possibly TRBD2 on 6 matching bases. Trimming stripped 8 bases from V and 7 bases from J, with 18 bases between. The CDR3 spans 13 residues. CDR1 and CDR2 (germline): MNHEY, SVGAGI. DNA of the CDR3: TGTGCCAGCGGCGGGACCACCCTTCGGGAGCAGTACTTC. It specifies CASGGTTLREQYF.

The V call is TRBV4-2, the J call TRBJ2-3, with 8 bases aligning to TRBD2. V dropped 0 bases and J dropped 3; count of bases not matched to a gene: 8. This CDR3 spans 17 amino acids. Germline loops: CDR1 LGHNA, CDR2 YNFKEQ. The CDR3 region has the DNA TGTGCCAGCAGCCAAGAAGTCGGGAGGGCAGGTACAGATACGCAGTATTTT. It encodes CASSQEVGRAGTDTQYF.

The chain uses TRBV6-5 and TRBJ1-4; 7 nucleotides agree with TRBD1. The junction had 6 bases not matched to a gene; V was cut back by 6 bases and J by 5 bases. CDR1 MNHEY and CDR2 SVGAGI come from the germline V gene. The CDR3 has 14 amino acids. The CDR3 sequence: CASRRDRWNEKLFF. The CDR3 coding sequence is TGTGCCAGCAGACGGGACAGATGGAATGAAAAACTGTTTTTT.

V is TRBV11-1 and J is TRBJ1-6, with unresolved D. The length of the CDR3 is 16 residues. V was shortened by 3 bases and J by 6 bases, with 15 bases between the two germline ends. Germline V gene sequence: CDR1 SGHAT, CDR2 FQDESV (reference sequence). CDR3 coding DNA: TGTGCCAGCAGCTTCAGGCCGGGGAGGAGTAATTCACCCCTCCACTTT. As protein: CASSFRPGRSNSPLHF.

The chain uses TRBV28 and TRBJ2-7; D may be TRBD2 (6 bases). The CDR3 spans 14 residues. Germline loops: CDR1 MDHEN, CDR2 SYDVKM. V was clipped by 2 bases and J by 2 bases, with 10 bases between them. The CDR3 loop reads CASSLDGRPYEQYF. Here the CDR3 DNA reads TGTGCCAGCAGTTTAGATGGGAGGCCCTACGAGCAGTACTTC.

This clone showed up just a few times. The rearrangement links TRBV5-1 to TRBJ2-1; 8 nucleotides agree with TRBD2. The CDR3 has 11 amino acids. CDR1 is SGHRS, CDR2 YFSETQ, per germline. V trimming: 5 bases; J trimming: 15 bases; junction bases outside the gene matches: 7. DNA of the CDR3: TGCGCCAGCAGAAAAGCGGGAGTCATGTTCTTC. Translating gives CASRKAGVMFF.

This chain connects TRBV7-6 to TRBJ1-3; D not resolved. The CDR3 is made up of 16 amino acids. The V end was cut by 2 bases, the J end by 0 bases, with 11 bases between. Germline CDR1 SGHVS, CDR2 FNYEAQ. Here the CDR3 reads CASSLTGTSSGNTIYF. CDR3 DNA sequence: TGTGCCAGCAGCTTAACGGGAACCAGCTCTGGAAACACCATATATTTT.

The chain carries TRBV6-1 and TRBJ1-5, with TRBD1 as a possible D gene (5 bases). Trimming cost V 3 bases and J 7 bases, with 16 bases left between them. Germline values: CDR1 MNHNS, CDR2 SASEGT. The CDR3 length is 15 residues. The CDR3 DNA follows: TGTGCCAGCAGTGAGGGCGCGGGGGGTCGACAGCCCCAGCATTTT. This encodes CASSEGAGGRQPQHF.

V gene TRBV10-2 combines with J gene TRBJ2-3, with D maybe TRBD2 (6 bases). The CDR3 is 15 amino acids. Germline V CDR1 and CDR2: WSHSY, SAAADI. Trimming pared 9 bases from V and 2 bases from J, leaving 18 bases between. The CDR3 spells CASLLRGNSTDTQYF. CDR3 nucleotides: TGCGCCAGTCTCTTGCGGGGAAATTCCACAGATACGCAGTATTTT.

CDR3 in amino acids: CASSVDGRRSYNEQFF. DNA for the CDR3: TGTGCCAGCAGCGTAGACGGGAGGCGATCCTACAATGAGCAGTTCTTC. This chain uses TRBV9 with TRBJ2-1, with TRBD2 matching 7 bases. Germline values: CDR1 SGDLS, CDR2 YYNGEE. The J segment lost 1 base and the V segment lost 0 bases, leaving 4 bases of the junction unmatched. The CDR3 runs 16 residues.

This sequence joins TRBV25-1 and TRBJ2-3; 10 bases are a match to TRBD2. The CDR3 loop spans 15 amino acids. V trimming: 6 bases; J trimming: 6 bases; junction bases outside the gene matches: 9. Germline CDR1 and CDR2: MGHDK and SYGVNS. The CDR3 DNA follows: TGTGCCAGCAGCCTAGCGGGGGATCCTAGGGATACGCAGTATTTT. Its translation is CASSLAGDPRDTQYF.